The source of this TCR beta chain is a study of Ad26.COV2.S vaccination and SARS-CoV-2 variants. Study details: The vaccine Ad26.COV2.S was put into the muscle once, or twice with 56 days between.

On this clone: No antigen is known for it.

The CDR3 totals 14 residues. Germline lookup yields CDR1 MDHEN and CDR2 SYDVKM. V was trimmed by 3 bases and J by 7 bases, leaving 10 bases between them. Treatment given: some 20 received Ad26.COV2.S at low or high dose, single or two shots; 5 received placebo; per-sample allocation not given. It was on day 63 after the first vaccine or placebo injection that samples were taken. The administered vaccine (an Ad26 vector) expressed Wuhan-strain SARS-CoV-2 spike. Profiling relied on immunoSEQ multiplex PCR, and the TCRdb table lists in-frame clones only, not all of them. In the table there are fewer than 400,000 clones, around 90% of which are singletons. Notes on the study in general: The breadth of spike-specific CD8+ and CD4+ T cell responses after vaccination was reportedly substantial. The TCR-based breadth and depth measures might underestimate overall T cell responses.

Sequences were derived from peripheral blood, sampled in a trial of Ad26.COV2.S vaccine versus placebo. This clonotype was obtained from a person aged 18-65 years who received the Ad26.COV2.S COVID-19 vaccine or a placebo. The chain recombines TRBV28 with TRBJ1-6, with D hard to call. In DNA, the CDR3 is TGTGCCAGCAGTTTCCCCACGCAAAATTCACCCCTCCACTTT. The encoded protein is CASSFPTQNSPLHF. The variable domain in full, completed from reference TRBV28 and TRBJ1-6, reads DVKVTQSSRYLVKRTGEKVFLECVQDMDHENMFWYRQDPGLGLRLIYFSYDVKMKEKGDIPEGYSVSREKKERFSLILESASTNQTSMYLCASSFPTQNSPLHFGNGTRLTVT.